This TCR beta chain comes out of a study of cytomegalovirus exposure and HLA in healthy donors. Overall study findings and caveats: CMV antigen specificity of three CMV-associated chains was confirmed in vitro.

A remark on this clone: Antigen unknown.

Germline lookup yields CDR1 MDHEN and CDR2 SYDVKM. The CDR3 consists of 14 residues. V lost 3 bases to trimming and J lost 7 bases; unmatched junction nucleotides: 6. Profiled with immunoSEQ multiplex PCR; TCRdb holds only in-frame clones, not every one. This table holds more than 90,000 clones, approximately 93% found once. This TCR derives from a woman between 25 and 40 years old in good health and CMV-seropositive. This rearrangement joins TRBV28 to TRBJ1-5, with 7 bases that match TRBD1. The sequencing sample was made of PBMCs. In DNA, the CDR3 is TGTGCCAGCAGTTTCGCGCAGGGGGGACAGCCCCAGCATTTT. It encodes CASSFAQGGQPQHF. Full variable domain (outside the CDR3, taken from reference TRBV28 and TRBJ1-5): DVKVTQSSRYLVKRTGEKVFLECVQDMDHENMFWYRQDPGLGLRLIYFSYDVKMKEKGDIPEGYSVSREKKERFSLILESASTNQTSMYLCASSFAQGGQPQHFGDGTRLSIL.